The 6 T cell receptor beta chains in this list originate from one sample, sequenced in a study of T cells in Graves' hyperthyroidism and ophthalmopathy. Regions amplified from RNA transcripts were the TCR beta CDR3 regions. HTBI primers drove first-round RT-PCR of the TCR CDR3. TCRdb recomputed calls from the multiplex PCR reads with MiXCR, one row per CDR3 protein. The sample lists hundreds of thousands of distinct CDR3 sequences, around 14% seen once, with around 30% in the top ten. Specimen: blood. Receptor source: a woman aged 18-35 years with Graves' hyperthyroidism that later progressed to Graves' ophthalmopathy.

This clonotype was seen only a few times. The CDR3 is CASGTGETPEAFF. Here the CDR3 DNA reads TGTGCTAGTGGTACGGGGGAAACACCTGAAGCTTTCTTT. This chain uses TRBV12-5 with TRBJ1-1, with D possibly matching TRBD1 (5 bases). V lost 5 bases and J 6 bases, leaving 13 bases between the germline ends. The CDR3 totals 13 residues. Germline V gene lookup returns CDR1 LGHNT and CDR2 FRNRAP.

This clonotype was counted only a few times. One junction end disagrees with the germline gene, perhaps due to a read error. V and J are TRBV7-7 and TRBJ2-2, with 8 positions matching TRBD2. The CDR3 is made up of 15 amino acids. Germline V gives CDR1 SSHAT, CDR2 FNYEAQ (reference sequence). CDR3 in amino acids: CASSLAAGGTGELFF. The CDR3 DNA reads TGTGCTAGCAGCTTAGCGGCGGGGGGCACCGGGGAGCTGTTTTTT.

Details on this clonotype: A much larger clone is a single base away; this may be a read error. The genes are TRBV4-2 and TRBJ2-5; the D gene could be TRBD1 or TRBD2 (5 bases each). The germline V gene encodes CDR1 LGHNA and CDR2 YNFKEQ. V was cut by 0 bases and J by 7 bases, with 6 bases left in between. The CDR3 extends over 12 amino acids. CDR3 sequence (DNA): TGTGCCAGCAGCCAAGATGGGGGGACCCAGTACTTC. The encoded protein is CASSQDGGTQYF.

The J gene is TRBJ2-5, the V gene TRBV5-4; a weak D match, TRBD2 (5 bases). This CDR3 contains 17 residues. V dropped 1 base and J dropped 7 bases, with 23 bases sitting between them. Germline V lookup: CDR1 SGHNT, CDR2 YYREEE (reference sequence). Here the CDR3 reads CASSLFGSGIKYGTQYF. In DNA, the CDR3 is TGTGCCAGCAGCTTGTTCGGGTCGGGAATAAAGTATGGGACCCAGTACTTC.

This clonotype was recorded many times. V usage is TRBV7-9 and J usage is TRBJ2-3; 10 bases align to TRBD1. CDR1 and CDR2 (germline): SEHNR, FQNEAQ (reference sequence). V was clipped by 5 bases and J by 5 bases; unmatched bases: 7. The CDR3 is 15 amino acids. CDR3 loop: CASSPDRGLVDTQYF. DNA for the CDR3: TGTGCCAGCAGCCCCGACAGGGGGCTAGTAGATACGCAGTATTTT.

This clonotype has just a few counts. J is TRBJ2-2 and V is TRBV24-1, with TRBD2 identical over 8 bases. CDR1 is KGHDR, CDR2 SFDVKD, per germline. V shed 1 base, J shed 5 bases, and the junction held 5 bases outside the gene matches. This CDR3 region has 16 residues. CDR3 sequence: CATSDLSGSRTGELFF. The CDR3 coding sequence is TGTGCCACCAGTGATTTAAGCGGGAGTAGAACCGGGGAGCTGTTTTTT.